This is a list of T cell receptor beta chains from one sample in a study of pediatric ulcerative colitis. Profiling relied on immunoSEQ multiplex PCR, and the TCRdb table lists in-frame clones only, not all of them. The table records around 30,000 clones, around 80% of them present only once. Specimen: blood. Receptors were obtained from a boy younger than 18 with severe ulcerative colitis. The CDR3 runs from the conserved cysteine through the conserved F or W. Fields, in order: clone size, V gene, D gene, J gene, CDR3 DNA, CDR3 protein. A D gene is named only where the DNA matches it firmly. Some rows have no size entry. The others give once, few or many, or a class for an expanded clone.

.,TRBV7-6,.,TRBJ2-7,TGTGCCAGCAGCTTAGTACAAGGCTCGTCCTACGAGCAGTACTTC,CASSLVQGSSYEQYF
.,TRBV25-1,TRBD1,TRBJ2-7,TGTGCCAGCACCTGGACAGGGAGTACCTACGAGCAGTACTTC,CASTWTGSTYEQYF
.,TRBV6-1,.,TRBJ2-1,TGTGCCAGCAGTGAAGGTCTAGCCGTGTTCTTC,CASSEGLAVFF
few,TRBV7-2,.,TRBJ1-1,TGTGCCAGCAGCTTTGTGGTGGGTGGGACTGAAGCTTTCTTT,CASSFVVGGTEAFF
.,TRBV19,.,TRBJ1-5,TGTGCCAGTAGATCCGGCAGGAGAGGACAGCCCCAGCATTTT,CASRSGRRGQPQHF
few,TRBV5-1,.,TRBJ2-7,TGCGCCAGCAGCTTCTCAGATGAGAGCCTGACACGAGAGCAGTACTTC,CASSFSDESLTREQYF
.,TRBV6-5,TRBD1,TRBJ2-5,TGTGCCAGCAGTTACGGACAGGGGGAAGAGACCCAGTACTTC,CASSYGQGEETQYF
.,TRBV7-9,.,TRBJ1-1,TGTGCCAGCAGCTTGGGGACAGAAGCTTTCTTT,CASSLGTEAFF
.,TRBV5-1,.,TRBJ2-3,TGCGCCAGCAGCGTTGACACCGGCACAGATACGCAGTATTTT,CASSVDTGTDTQYF
.,TRBV20-1,TRBD1,TRBJ1-4,TGCAGTGCCATCGGACAGGAAGAACTGTTTTTT,CSAIGQEELFF
.,TRBV19,TRBD1,TRBJ2-5,TGTGCCAGTAGCCAAGACAGGGGGTGGCAAGAGACCCAGTACTTC,CASSQDRGWQETQYF
.,TRBV5-1,.,TRBJ1-6,TGCGCCAGCAGCTTGGGGCAACCTGGTTTGGTCCTCCACTTT,CASSLGQPGLVLHF
.,TRBV6-1,.,TRBJ2-3,TGTGCCAGCAAAACGGGTGATAGCACAGATACGCAGTATTTT,CASKTGDSTDTQYF
.,TRBV7-9,.,TRBJ2-1,TGTGCCAGCTCTTTGGGGTTAAATGAGCAGTTCTTC,CASSLGLNEQFF
.,TRBV5-1,.,TRBJ2-5,TGCGCCAGCAGCTTGGACAGCGAAGAGACCCAGTACTTC,CASSLDSEETQYF
few,TRBV16,.,TRBJ2-7,TGTGCCAGCAGCCAATTTACCGAGGAGCAGTACTTC,CASSQFTEEQYF
once,TRBV6-1,TRBD2,TRBJ2-7,TGTGCCAGCAAGACTAGCGGGGGGACCTACGAGCAGTACTTC,CASKTSGGTYEQYF
.,TRBV9,.,TRBJ2-2,TGTGCCAGCAGCGTAGGTGGCACCTCCTCAACCGGGGAGCTGTTTTTT,CASSVGGTSSTGELFF
few,TRBV19,.,TRBJ1-5,TGTGCCAGTAGTATTGGGGGAAGTCAGCCCCAGCATTTT,CASSIGGSQPQHF
.,TRBV11-2,TRBD1,TRBJ2-3,TGTGCCAGCAGCCATCGGACAGGGGTGACAGATACGCAGTATTTT,CASSHRTGVTDTQYF
.,TRBV5-1,TRBD1,TRBJ2-1,TGCGCCAGCAGCAATAACACTGGGACAGGGAATGAGCAGTTCTTC,CASSNNTGTGNEQFF
.,TRBV7-6,.,TRBJ2-1,TGTGCCAGCAGCTCCTCAACCGGGACGGCCGTCTGGAATGAGCAGTTCTTC,CASSSSTGTAVWNEQFF
once,TRBV7-9,TRBD2,TRBJ2-7,TGTGCCAGCAGTTTCTCCGGGAGGTACGAGCAGTACTTC,CASSFSGRYEQYF
.,TRBV5-1,.,TRBJ2-5,TGCGCCAGCAGCTTGGAAGGGGAGACCCAGTACTTC,CASSLEGETQYF
.,TRBV5-8,.,TRBJ1-5,TGTGCCAGCAGCTACGTGAGCAATCAGCCCCAGCATTTT,CASSYVSNQPQHF
.,TRBV6-6,TRBD2,TRBJ2-5,TGTGCCAGCAGTTACATCGGGGGGTCCCAAGAGACCCAGTACTTC,CASSYIGGSQETQYF
.,TRBV5-4,TRBD1,TRBJ2-7,TGCGCCAGCAGCTGGAAGGGACAGGGAGGCAACGAGCAGTACTTC,CASSWKGQGGNEQYF
.,TRBV6-6,.,TRBJ1-5,TGTGCCAGCAGGGACGGGGGAAACAATCAGCCCCAGCATTTT,CASRDGGNNQPQHF
.,TRBV14,.,TRBJ1-4,TGTGCCAGCAGCCAAACACAGATTAATGAAAAACTGTTTTTT,CASSQTQINEKLFF
.,TRBV19,.,TRBJ2-7,TGTGCCAGTAGTGGCATTAACTACGAGCAGTACTTC,CASSGINYEQYF
.,TRBV2,.,TRBJ2-3,TGTGCCAGCAGGCTGATGATCTCAGATACGCAGTATTTT,CASRLMISDTQYF
.,TRBV12-5,.,TRBJ1-1,TGTGCTAGTGGTTTGTCGGGAGGCACTGAAGCTTTCTTT,CASGLSGGTEAFF
few,TRBV9,.,TRBJ1-2,TGTGCCAGCAGCGTATACTCCCAGATCGGGTATGGCTACACCTTC,CASSVYSQIGYGYTF
.,TRBV6-5,.,TRBJ1-3,TGTGCCAGCAGTTACGGCCGACGCTCTGGAAACACCATATATTTT,CASSYGRRSGNTIYF
few,TRBV7-9,.,TRBJ1-3,TGTGCCAGCAGCCCCGCAGGGCCTTGGGGAAACACCATATATTTT,CASSPAGPWGNTIYF
.,TRBV7-6,.,TRBJ2-7,TGTGCCAGCAGCTTCCCACCATCCTACGAGCAGTACTTC,CASSFPPSYEQYF
.,TRBV4-3,.,TRBJ1-1,TGCGCCAGCAGCCAAGATTTAGGACCGCTTGGGGTTGAAGCTTTCTTT,CASSQDLGPLGVEAFF
.,TRBV7-9,TRBD2,TRBJ2-5,TGTGCCAGCAGCTCTATGGGGGGGATCCAAGAGACCCAGTACTTC,CASSSMGGIQETQYF
.,TRBV9,.,TRBJ2-5,TGTGCCAGCAGCACCCCCCCGACCCAGGGATGGGGAGAGACCCAGTACTTC,CASSTPPTQGWGETQYF
.,TRBV19,TRBD1,TRBJ2-1,TGTGCCAGTAAGGACAGGGCGACCTACAATGAGCAGTTCTTC,CASKDRATYNEQFF
.,TRBV4-3,.,TRBJ2-7,TGCGCCAGCAGCCAAGATTCCGGGTACCGAACTTACGAGCAGTACTTC,CASSQDSGYRTYEQYF
.,TRBV11-2,.,TRBJ2-1,TGTGCCAGCAGCGATAGCCCCTCCGCAGGGACCCAAAATGAGCAGTTCTTC,CASSDSPSAGTQNEQFF
.,TRBV29-1,.,TRBJ2-1,TGCAGCGACATCAGCGGAACTCACAATGAGCAGTTCTTC,CSDISGTHNEQFF
.,TRBV2,TRBD2,TRBJ2-2,TGTGCCAGCAGTGAGGCTAGCGGGGGGGCGAACACCGGGGAGCTGTTTTTT,CASSEASGGANTGELFF
.,TRBV7-3,.,TRBJ2-2,TGTGCCAGCAGCCCCGCGGGGAAAACCGGGACCGGGGAGCTGTTTTTT,CASSPAGKTGTGELFF
once,TRBV21-1,.,TRBJ2-1,TGTGCCAGCAGCAAGAGGGGGTTTGAGCAGTTCTTC,CASSKRGFEQFF
once,TRBV30,TRBD2,TRBJ2-4,TGTGCCTGGGCGGGACTAGATCGAAACATTCAGTACTTC,CAWAGLDRNIQYF
.,TRBV5-1,TRBD2,TRBJ2-5,TGCGCCAGCAGCTTCTCTCGCGGGGGGATCCAAGAGACCCAGTACTTC,CASSFSRGGIQETQYF
.,TRBV7-9,.,TRBJ1-2,TGTGCCAGCAGCTTAGGCAGCGTCTATGGCTACACCTTC,CASSLGSVYGYTF
once,TRBV10-2,.,TRBJ2-1,TGCGCCAGCAAAGGCCCGTTGGACTGGCAGTTCTTC,CASKGPLDWQFF
.,TRBV11-2,.,TRBJ1-4,TGTGCCAGCAGCTTGCCGGGTCAAGGCGATGAAAAACTGTTTTTT,CASSLPGQGDEKLFF
.,TRBV2,.,TRBJ1-6,TGTGCCAGCAGGGTGACCGACTCACCCCTCCACTTT,CASRVTDSPLHF